This is a list of T cell receptor beta chains from one sample in a study of identifying expanded T cells in peripheral blood. This table comes from immunoSEQ multiplex PCR, and its TCRdb copy is limited to in-frame clones, with some not included. Among around 120,000 clones listed, roughly 80% were seen once. The sequencing sample was made of blood. The receptor set was obtained from a person between 18 and 75 years old in good health. Both conserved end residues are part of each CDR3. D genes are given only for firm matches. The size field is filled for only some rows; it gives once, few, many or a size class.

v_gene	len	j_gene	d_gene	abundance	CDR3aa	CDR3nt
TRBV5-1	12	TRBJ2-1	NA	NA	CASRSEDNEQFF	TGCGCCAGCAGATCTGAAGACAATGAGCAGTTCTTC
TRBV19	19	TRBJ1-1	TRBD1	NA	CASSTHPNRGRAMNTEAFF	TGTGCCAGTAGTACGCATCCTAACAGGGGTCGGGCCATGAACACTGAAGCTTTCTTT
TRBV5-5	15	TRBJ1-6	NA	NA	CASSGGSRRDSPLHF	TGTGCCAGCAGTGGGGGGTCTAGGCGGGATTCACCCCTCCACTTT
TRBV9	14	TRBJ2-2	NA	NA	CASSGRQLTGELFF	TGTGCCAGCAGCGGACGACAGCTAACCGGGGAGCTGTTTTTT
TRBV2	13	TRBJ1-2	TRBD1	NA	CASSEQAGGGYTF	TGTGCCAGCAGTGAACAGGCAGGGGGTGGCTACACCTTC
TRBV6-5	12	TRBJ2-7	NA	NA	CASSYEGDEQYF	TGTGCCAGCAGTTACGAAGGGGACGAGCAGTACTTC
TRBV27	15	TRBJ1-6	TRBD1	NA	CATTSGDRASSPLHF	TGTGCCACCACTTCCGGGGACAGGGCGAGTTCACCCCTCCACTTT
TRBV27	13	TRBJ2-3	NA	NA	CASSLQRAGPQYF	TGTGCCAGCAGTTTACAAAGGGCGGGGCCCCAGTATTTT
TRBV19	15	TRBJ1-5	TRBD1	NA	CASSMTGGGNQPQHF	TGTGCCAGTAGTATGACAGGGGGGGGGAATCAGCCCCAGCATTTT
TRBV9	14	TRBJ1-4	TRBD1	NA	CASSVGQGVEKLFF	TGTGCCAGCAGCGTTGGACAGGGTGTTGAAAAACTGTTTTTT
TRBV5-4	14	TRBJ2-7	NA	NA	CASSLDSFTYEQYF	TGTGCCAGCAGCCTGGACTCATTCACCTACGAGCAGTACTTC
TRBV7-2	16	TRBJ1-6	TRBD1	NA	CASSFPQGVNNSPLHF	TGTGCCAGCAGCTTCCCACAGGGGGTTAACAATTCACCCCTCCACTTT
TRBV28	16	TRBJ1-3	NA	NA	CASSFEGPYSGNTIYF	TGTGCCAGCAGTTTTGAGGGTCCCTACTCTGGAAACACCATATATTTT
TRBV19	12	TRBJ2-7	TRBD1	once	CASRQGGYEQYF	TGTGCCAGTAGACAGGGGGGTTACGAGCAGTACTTC
TRBV6-5	13	TRBJ2-7	NA	NA	CASSPGRDYEQYF	TGTGCCAGCAGTCCCGGGAGAGACTACGAGCAGTACTTC
TRBV5-8	15	TRBJ1-2	TRBD1	NA	CASSLLGGDDYGYTF	TGTGCCAGCAGCTTGCTAGGGGGCGATGACTATGGCTACACCTTC
TRBV25-1	15	TRBJ1-2	TRBD1	NA	CASRRTGGAYYGYTF	TGTGCCAGCAGGAGAACAGGGGGCGCTTATTATGGCTACACCTTC
TRBV6-1	15	TRBJ2-1	NA	NA	CASSRSPSSYNEQFF	TGTGCCAGCAGTAGATCTCCGAGCTCCTACAATGAGCAGTTCTTC
TRBV11-1	16	TRBJ2-2	TRBD1	few	CASSLRGGRRGSELFF	TGTGCCAGCAGCTTACGTGGTGGCCGCAGGGGGTCGGAGCTGTTTTTT
TRBV2	15	TRBJ1-2	NA	NA	CASRVRDTTPYGYTF	TGTGCCAGCAGAGTAAGGGACACAACACCTTATGGCTACACCTTC
TRBV29-1	12	TRBJ1-3	NA	once	CSVSVLGNTIYF	TGCAGCGTTAGCGTTTTAGGAAACACCATATATTTT
TRBV7-2	14	TRBJ2-1	NA	NA	CASSLLMGGDEQFF	TGTGCCAGCAGCTTACTCATGGGCGGGGACGAGCAGTTCTTC
TRBV5-1	15	TRBJ1-1	NA	NA	CASSSPGDRGTEAFF	TGCGCCAGCAGCTCGCCGGGGGACCGGGGGACTGAAGCTTTCTTT
TRBV10-3	20	TRBJ2-3	NA	once	CAISEYPQGTHYLGADTQYF	TGTGCCATCAGTGAGTATCCCCAGGGAACTCACTACCTAGGGGCAGATACGCAGTATTTT
TRBV6-1	14	TRBJ2-7	NA	NA	CASSEARGGGEQYF	TGTGCCAGCAGTGAAGCCCGGGGAGGAGGCGAGCAGTACTTC
TRBV2	12	TRBJ2-7	NA	NA	CASSELTYEQYF	TGTGCCAGCAGTGAACTGACCTACGAGCAGTACTTC
TRBV7-2	16	TRBJ1-1	NA	NA	CASSRYAGQSGTEAFF	TGTGCCAGCAGCAGATACGCCGGACAGAGCGGGACTGAAGCTTTCTTT
TRBV7-9	12	TRBJ1-4	NA	NA	CASSLELGKLFF	TGTGCCAGCAGCTTAGAACTTGGAAAACTGTTTTTT
TRBV11-2	13	TRBJ2-7	NA	NA	CASSLEGPYEQYF	TGTGCCAGCAGCTTAGAAGGCCCCTACGAGCAGTACTTC
TRBV9	15	TRBJ2-7	TRBD1	once	CASSVEGDRVREQYF	TGTGCCAGCAGCGTAGAAGGTGACAGGGTGCGGGAGCAGTACTTC
TRBV4-3	15	TRBJ1-1	TRBD1	NA	CASSQEKGQNLEAFF	TGCGCCAGCAGCCAAGAAAAGGGACAGAACCTTGAAGCTTTCTTT
TRBV27	14	TRBJ2-7	NA	NA	CASSLSWGNYEQYF	TGTGCCAGCAGTTTGAGTTGGGGAAACTACGAGCAGTACTTC
TRBV29-1	11	TRBJ2-7	TRBD1	NA	CSVGQPYEQYF	TGCAGCGTGGGACAGCCCTACGAGCAGTACTTC
TRBV27	14	TRBJ2-1	NA	NA	CASSFIAGTGEQFF	TGTGCCAGCAGTTTCATCGCCGGGACGGGTGAGCAGTTCTTC
TRBV2	13	TRBJ1-2	TRBD1	once	CASSGTGVSGYTF	TGTGCCAGCAGTGGGACAGGGGTTAGTGGCTACACCTTC
TRBV27	16	TRBJ2-2	NA	NA	CASSPTASYNTGELFF	TGTGCCAGCAGTCCGACAGCTTCCTATAACACCGGGGAGCTGTTTTTT
TRBV2	15	TRBJ2-7	NA	NA	CASTSGTLGGYEQYF	TGTGCCAGCACCTCAGGGACCCTTGGGGGCTACGAGCAGTACTTC
TRBV11-2	13	TRBJ2-2	NA	once	CASSLRETGELFF	TGTGCCAGCAGCCTACGGGAGACCGGGGAGCTGTTTTTT
TRBV30	13	TRBJ1-1	TRBD1	NA	CACRDRGKGEAFF	TGTGCCTGCCGGGACAGGGGGAAGGGGGAAGCTTTCTTT
TRBV7-3	15	TRBJ2-2	TRBD1	NA	CASSSRTGIAGELFF	TGTGCCAGCAGCTCCCGGACAGGGATCGCCGGGGAGCTGTTTTTT
TRBV5-1	17	TRBJ1-1	NA	once	CASSSSEDHLGNTEAFF	TGCGCCAGCAGCTCCTCAGAGGACCATTTGGGGAACACTGAAGCTTTCTTT
TRBV18	12	TRBJ1-4	TRBD1	NA	CASSPMTGVLFF	TGTGCCAGCTCACCAATGACAGGGGTGCTGTTTTTT
TRBV19	14	TRBJ1-5	NA	NA	CASSIVGARQPQHF	TGTGCCAGTAGTATAGTAGGGGCCAGACAGCCCCAGCATTTT
TRBV7-3	17	TRBJ2-3	NA	NA	CASSLRGGGVLGDTQYF	TGTGCCAGCAGCTTACGCGGAGGGGGAGTTTTGGGAGATACGCAGTATTTT
TRBV7-9	17	TRBJ2-5	TRBD1	NA	CASSPGVWGQGQETQYF	TGTGCCAGCAGTCCCGGAGTGTGGGGACAGGGGCAAGAGACCCAGTACTTC
TRBV10-3	14	TRBJ1-3	NA	NA	CATYSPPSGNTIYF	TGTGCCACATATTCGCCTCCCTCTGGAAACACCATATATTTT
TRBV7-6	13	TRBJ1-1	NA	NA	CASSLDPNTEAFF	TGTGCCAGCAGCTTAGATCCGAACACTGAAGCTTTCTTT
TRBV5-6	14	TRBJ1-2	TRBD1	medium-sized	CASSSGTGTYGYTF	TGTGCCAGCAGCTCCGGGACAGGGACCTATGGCTACACCTTC
TRBV28	13	TRBJ1-5	NA	NA	CASRDSGNQPQHF	TGTGCCAGCAGGGACAGTGGTAATCAGCCCCAGCATTTT
TRBV18	16	TRBJ1-1	TRBD1	NA	CASSRRQGASNTEAFF	TGTGCCAGCTCACGGAGACAGGGGGCATCGAACACTGAAGCTTTCTTT
TRBV30	15	TRBJ1-6	NA	NA	CAWKGPTGYLSPLHF	TGTGCCTGGAAGGGCCCTACAGGCTACCTATCACCCCTCCACTTT
TRBV7-6	17	TRBJ2-5	TRBD1	NA	CASSLAQFGTGVETQYF	TGTGCCAGCAGCTTAGCGCAGTTCGGGACAGGTGTAGAGACCCAGTACTTC
TRBV19	15	TRBJ1-2	NA	NA	CASTSTLQGLYGYTF	TGTGCCAGTACCTCGACCCTACAGGGACTCTATGGCTACACCTTC
TRBV5-6	13	TRBJ1-5	TRBD1	NA	CASSSYQGGAQHF	TGTGCCAGCAGCTCTTATCAGGGGGGGGCCCAGCATTTT
TRBV5-6	16	TRBJ2-5	TRBD2	NA	CASSGGSGGRVETQYF	TGTGCCAGCAGCGGGGGGAGCGGGGGCCGGGTAGAGACCCAGTACTTC
TRBV21-1	15	TRBJ1-1	NA	once	CASSRDNITNTEAFF	TGTGCCAGCAGCAGGGATAATATAACGAACACTGAAGCTTTCTTT
TRBV9	14	TRBJ1-2	TRBD1	NA	CASSPQTGDYGYTF	TGTGCCAGCAGCCCCCAGACAGGGGACTATGGCTACACCTTC
TRBV18	15	TRBJ2-3	TRBD1	NA	CASSPGTGGADTQYF	TGTGCCAGCTCACCCGGGACAGGGGGGGCAGATACGCAGTATTTT
TRBV7-6	16	TRBJ2-2	TRBD2	NA	CASSLRGASNTGELFF	TGTGCCAGCAGCTTGCGGGGGGCGTCGAACACCGGGGAGCTGTTTTTT
TRBV18	16	TRBJ2-2	TRBD1	NA	CASSPPGTENTGELFF	TGTGCCAGCTCACCGCCCGGGACAGAGAACACCGGGGAGCTGTTTTTT